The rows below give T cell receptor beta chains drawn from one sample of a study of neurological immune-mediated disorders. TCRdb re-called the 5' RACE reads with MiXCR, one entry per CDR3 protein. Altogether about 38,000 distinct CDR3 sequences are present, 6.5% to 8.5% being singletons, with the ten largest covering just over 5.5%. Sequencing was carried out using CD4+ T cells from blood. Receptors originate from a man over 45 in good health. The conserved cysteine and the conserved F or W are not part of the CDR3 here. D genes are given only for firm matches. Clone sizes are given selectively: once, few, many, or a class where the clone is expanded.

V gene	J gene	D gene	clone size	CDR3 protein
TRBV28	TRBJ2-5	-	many	ASELPGAQETQY
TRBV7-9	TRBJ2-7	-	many	ASSQGRTTTYEQY
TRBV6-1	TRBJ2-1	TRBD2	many	ASSSSGGSYNEQF
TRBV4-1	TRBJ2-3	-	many	ASSHSPTPWDLDTDTQY
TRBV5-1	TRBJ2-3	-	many	ASSLNTDTQY
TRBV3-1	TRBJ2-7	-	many	ASSQDRSSYEQY
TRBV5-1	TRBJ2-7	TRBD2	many	ASSPASGRPGEQY
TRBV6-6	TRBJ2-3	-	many	ASSRITDTQY
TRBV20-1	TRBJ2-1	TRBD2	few	SARDVLAGYNEQF
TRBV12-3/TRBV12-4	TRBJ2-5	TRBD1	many	ASRPQGRETQY
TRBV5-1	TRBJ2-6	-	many	ASSFLGANVLT
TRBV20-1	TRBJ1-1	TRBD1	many	SAIPRQGEAF
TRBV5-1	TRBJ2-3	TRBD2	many	ASSLGAAGGRTDTQY
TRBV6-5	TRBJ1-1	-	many	ASRHRVRSEAF
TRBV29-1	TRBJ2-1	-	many	SVKDGVYNEQF
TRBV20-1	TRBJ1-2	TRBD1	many	SARAGTGGYGYT
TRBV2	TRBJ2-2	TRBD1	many	ASGRDRVNTGELF
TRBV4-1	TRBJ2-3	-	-	ASSQGGATDTQY
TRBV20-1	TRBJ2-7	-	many	SANRDSYEQY
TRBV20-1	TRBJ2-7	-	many	SAQRTYEQY
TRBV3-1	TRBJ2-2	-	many	ASSQGFGGLAKPGELF
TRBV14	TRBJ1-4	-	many	ASSQVGGREKLF
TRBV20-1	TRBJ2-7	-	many	SASRGKSYEQY
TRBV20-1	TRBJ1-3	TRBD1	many	SARPDRGTGNTIY
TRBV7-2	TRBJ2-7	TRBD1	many	ASSSLPGQGGSYEQY
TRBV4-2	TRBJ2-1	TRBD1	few	ASSQRHRGRGNEQF
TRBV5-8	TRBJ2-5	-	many	ASSRGTRDKETQY
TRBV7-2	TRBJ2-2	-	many	ASSFAIGELF
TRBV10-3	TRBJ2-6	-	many	AIGQGAGANVLT
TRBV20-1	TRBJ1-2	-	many	SATTPSEKYT
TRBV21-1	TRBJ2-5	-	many	ASSKREKGTQY
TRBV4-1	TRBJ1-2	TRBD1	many	ASSQEGTGGLHYGYT
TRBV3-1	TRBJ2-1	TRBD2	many	ASTPTGLAGGMYNEQF
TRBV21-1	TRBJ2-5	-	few	ASSKGKPQETQY
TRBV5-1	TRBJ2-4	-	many	ASSAGMAKNIQY
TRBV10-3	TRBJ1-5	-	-	ASSGSPKDQPQH
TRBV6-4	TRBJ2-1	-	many	ASSETLAPGNEQF
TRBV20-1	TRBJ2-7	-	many	SAPGVSAYEQY
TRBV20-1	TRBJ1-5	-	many	SATGRDTSNQPQH
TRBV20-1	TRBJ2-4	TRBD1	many	SARAGTGLAKNIQY
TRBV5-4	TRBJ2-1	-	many	ASSRPGQHNEQF
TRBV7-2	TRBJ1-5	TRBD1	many	ASSLIVTGVSNQPQH
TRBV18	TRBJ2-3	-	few	ASSPLLGALTDTQY
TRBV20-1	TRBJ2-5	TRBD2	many	SARDLRTSVSETQY
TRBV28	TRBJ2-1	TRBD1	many	ASSLGTGTYNEQF
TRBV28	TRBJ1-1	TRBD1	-	ASRSPGQVEAF
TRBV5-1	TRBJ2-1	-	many	ASSTLQGSVYNEQF
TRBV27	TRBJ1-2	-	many	ASSLGGSGGYT
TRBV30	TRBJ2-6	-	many	AWSKLGQTGANVLT
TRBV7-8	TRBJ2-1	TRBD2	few	ASSLGELAGYNEQF
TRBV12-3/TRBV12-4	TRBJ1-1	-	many	ASSKNRDGEAF
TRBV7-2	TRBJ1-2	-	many	ASSTYTNYGYT
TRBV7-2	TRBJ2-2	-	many	ASSQPRTARTGELF